This paragraph covers one TCR beta chain sequence. Its target is not known. These data are taken from a study of shared clonotypes between healthy human individuals. Findings and caveats of the study: The genetic and exposure-history diversity represented was limited by few donors. Specimens sampled were limited to blood, with tissue repertoires likely differing.

CDR3 length equals 16 residues. V lost 5 bases and J 5 bases, leaving 18 bases between the germline ends. CDR1 LNHNV and CDR2 YYDKDF come from the germline V gene (reference sequence). The assay was carried out at the deep level. Every subset's genomic DNA went evenly onto several immunoSEQ plates. Sequencing used immunoSEQ multiplex PCR; TCRdb keeps in-frame clones, though not all of them. The table includes over 1.5 million clones, 95% to 99% detected once. This chain uses TRBV15 with TRBJ1-4; D call uncertain. The sequence came from a man between 25 and 39 years old in good health. Sample: naive CD4+ T cells sorted from blood. Regarding subset: CD45RA+ positively selected. CDR3 nucleotide sequence: TGTGCCACCAGCCATGGGCAGCCGGTTCTAAATGAAAAACTGTTTTTT. Residues: CATSHGQPVLNEKLFF.